The TCR beta chain described here comes from a study of OX40 agonist ivuxolimab in advanced cancers. Overall study: Melanoma, hepatocellular carcinoma, head and neck or renal cell cancer occurred in dose-escalation patients.

The protocol was immunoSEQ multiplex PCR, while the TCRdb copy is restricted to in-frame clones and leaves out a portion. This sample has about 50,000 clones, with roughly nine tenths found just once. On this clone itself: As yet, its antigen is unknown.

Anyone with autoimmune disease history or systemic immunosuppression was excluded. Notes on the study in general: Some of the nonresponding patients also showed low levels of normalized T-cell clonal expansion.

The sequencing here drew on CD4+ or CD8+ T cells sorted from blood, taken in a trial of the OX40 agonist ivuxolimab. This clonotype was sampled from an adult with an advanced solid tumor such as melanoma, head and neck, liver or kidney cancer.

The CDR3 protein is CASSSQTGGYQPQHF. CDR3 coding DNA: TGTGCCAGCAGTTCACAGACAGGGGGTTACCAGCCCCAGCATTTT. The chain uses TRBV27 and TRBJ1-5, with TRBD1 matching 9 bases. The CDR3 length is 15 residues. The ends lost 4 bases at V and 7 bases at J; junction bases unmatched: 8. From germline, CDR1 is MNHEY and CDR2 SMNVEV (reference sequence).